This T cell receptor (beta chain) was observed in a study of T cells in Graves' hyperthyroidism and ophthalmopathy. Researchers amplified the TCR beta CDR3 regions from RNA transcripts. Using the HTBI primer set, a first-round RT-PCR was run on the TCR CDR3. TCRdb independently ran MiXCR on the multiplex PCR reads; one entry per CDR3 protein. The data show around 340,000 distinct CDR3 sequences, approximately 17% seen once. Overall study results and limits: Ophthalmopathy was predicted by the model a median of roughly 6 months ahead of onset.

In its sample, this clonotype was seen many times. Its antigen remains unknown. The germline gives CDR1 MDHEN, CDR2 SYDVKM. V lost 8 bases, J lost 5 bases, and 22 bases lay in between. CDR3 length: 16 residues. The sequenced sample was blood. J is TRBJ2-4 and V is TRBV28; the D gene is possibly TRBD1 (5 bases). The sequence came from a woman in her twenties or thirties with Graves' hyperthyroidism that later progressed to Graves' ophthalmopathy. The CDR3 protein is CASLKGAGLIQNIQYF. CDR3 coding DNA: TGTGCCAGCCTAAAAGGGGCAGGCCTTATTCAAAACATTCAGTACTTC. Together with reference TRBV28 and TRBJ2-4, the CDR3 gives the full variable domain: DVKVTQSSRYLVKRTGEKVFLECVQDMDHENMFWYRQDPGLGLRLIYFSYDVKMKEKGDIPEGYSVSREKKERFSLILESASTNQTSMYLCASLKGAGLIQNIQYFGAGTRLSVL.